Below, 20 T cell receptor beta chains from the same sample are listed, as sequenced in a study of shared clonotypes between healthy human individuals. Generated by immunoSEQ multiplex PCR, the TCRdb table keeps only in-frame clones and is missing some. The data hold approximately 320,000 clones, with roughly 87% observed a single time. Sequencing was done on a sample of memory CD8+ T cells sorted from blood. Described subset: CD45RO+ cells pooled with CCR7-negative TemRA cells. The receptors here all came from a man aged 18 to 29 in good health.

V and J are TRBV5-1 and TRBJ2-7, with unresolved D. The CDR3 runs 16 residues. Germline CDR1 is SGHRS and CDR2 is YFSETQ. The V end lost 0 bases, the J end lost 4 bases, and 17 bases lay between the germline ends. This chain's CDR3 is CASSLAWSDGEYEQYF. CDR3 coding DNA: TGCGCCAGCAGCTTGGCCTGGTCCGACGGAGAATACGAGCAGTACTTC.

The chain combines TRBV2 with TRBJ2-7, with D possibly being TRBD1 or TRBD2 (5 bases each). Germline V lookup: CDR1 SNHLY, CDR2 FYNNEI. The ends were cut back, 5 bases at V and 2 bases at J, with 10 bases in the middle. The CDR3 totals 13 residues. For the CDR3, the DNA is TGTGCCAGCAGTTGGGACCGACCCTACGAGCAGTACTTC. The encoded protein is CASSWDRPYEQYF.

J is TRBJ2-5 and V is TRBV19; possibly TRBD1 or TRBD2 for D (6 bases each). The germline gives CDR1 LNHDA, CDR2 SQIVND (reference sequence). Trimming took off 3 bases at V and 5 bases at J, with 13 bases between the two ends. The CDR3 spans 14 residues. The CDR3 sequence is CASSIGGGWETQYF. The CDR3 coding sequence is TGTGCCAGTAGTATCGGAGGGGGTTGGGAGACCCAGTACTTC.

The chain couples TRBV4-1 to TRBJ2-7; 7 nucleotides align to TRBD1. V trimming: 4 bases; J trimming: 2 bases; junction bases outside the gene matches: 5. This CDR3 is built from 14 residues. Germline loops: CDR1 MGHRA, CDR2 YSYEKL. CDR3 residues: CASSLNRGPYEQYF. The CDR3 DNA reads TGCGCCAGCAGCCTCAACAGGGGCCCCTACGAGCAGTACTTC.

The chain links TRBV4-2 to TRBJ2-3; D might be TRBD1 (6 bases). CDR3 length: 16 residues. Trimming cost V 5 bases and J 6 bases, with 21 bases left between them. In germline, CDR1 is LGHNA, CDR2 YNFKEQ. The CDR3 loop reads CASSSQPPGAEDTQYF. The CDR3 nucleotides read TGTGCCAGCAGCTCACAACCCCCAGGGGCCGAGGATACGCAGTATTTT.

The CDR3 DNA sequence: TGCGCCAGCAGCCAAGAGGACAGGGGGCTGAAGTACGAGCAGTACTTC. This sequence encodes CASSQEDRGLKYEQYF. J is TRBJ2-7 and V is TRBV4-1; TRBD1 matches 11 bases. Looked up from germline, CDR1 is MGHRA and CDR2 is YSYEKL. CDR3 length equals 16 residues. J was trimmed by 4 bases and V by 0 bases; bases with no gene match: 5.

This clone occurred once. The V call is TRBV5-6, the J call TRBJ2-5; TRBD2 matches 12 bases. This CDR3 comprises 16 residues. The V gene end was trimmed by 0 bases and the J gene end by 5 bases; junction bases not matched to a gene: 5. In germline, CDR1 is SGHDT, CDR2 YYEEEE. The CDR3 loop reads CASSLGPTSGRETQYF. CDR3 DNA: TGTGCCAGCAGCTTGGGTCCAACTAGCGGGAGGGAGACCCAGTACTTC.

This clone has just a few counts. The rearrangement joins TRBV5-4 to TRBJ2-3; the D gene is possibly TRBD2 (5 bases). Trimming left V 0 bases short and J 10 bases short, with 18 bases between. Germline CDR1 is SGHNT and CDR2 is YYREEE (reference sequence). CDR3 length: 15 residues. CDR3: CASSLVGGSQVAQYF. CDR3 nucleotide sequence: TGTGCCAGCAGCTTGGTAGGAGGCTCCCAGGTGGCGCAGTATTTT.

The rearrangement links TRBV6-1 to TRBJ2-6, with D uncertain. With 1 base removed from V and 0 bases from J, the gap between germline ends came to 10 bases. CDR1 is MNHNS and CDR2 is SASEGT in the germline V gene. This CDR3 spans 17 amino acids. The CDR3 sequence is CASSEEGDYSGANVLTF. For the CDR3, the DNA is TGTGCCAGCAGTGAAGAAGGAGATTACTCTGGGGCCAACGTCCTGACTTTC.

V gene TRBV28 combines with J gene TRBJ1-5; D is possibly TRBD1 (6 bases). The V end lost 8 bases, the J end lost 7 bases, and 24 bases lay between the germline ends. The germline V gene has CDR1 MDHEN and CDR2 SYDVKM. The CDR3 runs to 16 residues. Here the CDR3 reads CASAPPITGFRQPQHF. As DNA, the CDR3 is TGTGCCAGCGCTCCCCCGATAACAGGGTTCAGGCAGCCCCAGCATTTT.

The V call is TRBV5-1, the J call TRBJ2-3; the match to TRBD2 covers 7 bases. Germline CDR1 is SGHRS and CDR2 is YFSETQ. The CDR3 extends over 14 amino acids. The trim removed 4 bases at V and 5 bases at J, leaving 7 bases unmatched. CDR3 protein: CASSLRERQDTQYF. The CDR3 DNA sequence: TGCGCCAGCAGCCTGCGGGAGAGGCAAGATACGCAGTATTTT.

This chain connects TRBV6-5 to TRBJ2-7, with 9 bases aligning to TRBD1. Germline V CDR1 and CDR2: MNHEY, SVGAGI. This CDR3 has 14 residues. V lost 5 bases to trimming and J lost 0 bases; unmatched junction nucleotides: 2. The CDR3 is CASSDRGSSYEQYF. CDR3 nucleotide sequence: TGTGCCAGCAGTGACAGGGGGAGCTCCTACGAGCAGTACTTC.

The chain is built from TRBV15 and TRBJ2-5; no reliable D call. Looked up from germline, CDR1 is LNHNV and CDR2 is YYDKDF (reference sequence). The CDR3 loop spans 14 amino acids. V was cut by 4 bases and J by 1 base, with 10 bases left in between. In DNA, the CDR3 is TGTGCCACCAGCATTTCCGCCTTCCAAGAGACCCAGTACTTC. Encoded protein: CATSISAFQETQYF. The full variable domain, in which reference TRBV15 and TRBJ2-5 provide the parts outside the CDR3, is DAMVIQNPRYQVTQFGKPVTLSCSQTLNHNVMYWYQQKSSQAPKLLFHYYDKDFNNEADTPDNFQSRRPNTSFCFLDIRSPGLGDTAMYLCATSISAFQETQYFGPGTRLLVL.

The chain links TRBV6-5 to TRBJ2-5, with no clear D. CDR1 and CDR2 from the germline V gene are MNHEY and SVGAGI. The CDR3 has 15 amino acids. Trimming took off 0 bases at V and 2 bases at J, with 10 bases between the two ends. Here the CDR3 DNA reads TGTGCCAGCAGTTACTCGACTTCCGAGCAAGAGACCCAGTACTTC. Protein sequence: CASSYSTSEQETQYF.

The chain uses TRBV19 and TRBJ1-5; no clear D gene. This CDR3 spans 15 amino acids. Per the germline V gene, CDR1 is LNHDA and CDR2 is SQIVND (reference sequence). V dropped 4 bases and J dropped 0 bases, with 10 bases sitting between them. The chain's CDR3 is CASSNSLLSNQPQHF. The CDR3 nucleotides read TGTGCCAGTAGTAACTCCCTCCTTAGCAATCAGCCCCAGCATTTT.

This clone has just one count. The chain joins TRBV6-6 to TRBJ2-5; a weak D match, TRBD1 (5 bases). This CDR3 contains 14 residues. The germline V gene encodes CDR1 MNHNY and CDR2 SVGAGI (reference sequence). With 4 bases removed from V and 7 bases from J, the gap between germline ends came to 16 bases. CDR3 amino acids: CASSSDRSIWTQYF. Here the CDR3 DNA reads TGTGCCAGCAGTTCAGACAGATCAATATGGACCCAGTACTTC.

The CDR3 loop reads CASSSRTGSYEQYF. In DNA, the CDR3 is TGTGCCAGCAGCTCTCGGACAGGATCCTACGAGCAGTACTTC. This sequence joins TRBV13 and TRBJ2-7; 7 positions match TRBD1. The CDR3 consists of 14 residues. From germline, CDR1 is PRHDT and CDR2 FYEKMQ (reference sequence). The V segment lost 4 bases and the J segment 1 base; nucleotides outside the gene matches: 4.

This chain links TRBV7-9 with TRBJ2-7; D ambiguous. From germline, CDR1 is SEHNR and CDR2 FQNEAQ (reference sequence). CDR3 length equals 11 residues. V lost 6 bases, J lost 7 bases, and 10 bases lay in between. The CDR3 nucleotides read TGTGCCAGCAGTTTTTCGTGGGAGCAGTACTTC. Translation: CASSFSWEQYF.

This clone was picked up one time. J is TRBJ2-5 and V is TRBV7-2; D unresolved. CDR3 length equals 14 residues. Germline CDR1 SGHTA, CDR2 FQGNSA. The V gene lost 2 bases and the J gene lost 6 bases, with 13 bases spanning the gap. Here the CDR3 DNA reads TGTGCCAGCAGCTTAACCGGGTTGGGTAAGACCCAGTACTTC. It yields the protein CASSLTGLGKTQYF.

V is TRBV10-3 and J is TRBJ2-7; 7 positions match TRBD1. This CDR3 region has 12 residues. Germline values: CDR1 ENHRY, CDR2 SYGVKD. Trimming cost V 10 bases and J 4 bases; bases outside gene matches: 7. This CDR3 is CATLGQAYEQYF. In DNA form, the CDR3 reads TGTGCCACCCTAGGACAGGCTTACGAGCAGTACTTC.